This T cell receptor (beta chain) emerged from a study of blood T cell repertoires in COVID-19. Overall study: Sources were T cells, B-cell-depleted T cells, or PBMCs; the material itself was cDNA or gDNA.

The CDR3 extends over 17 amino acids. Trimming at V came to 0 bases and at J to 5 bases, leaving 11 bases not matched to a gene. Germline V gives CDR1 LGHNA, CDR2 YSLEER. Only in-frame clones appear in the TCRdb table, and some are missing; sequencing was by immunoSEQ multiplex PCR. Of 72,000 or so clones listed, roughly 82% were seen once; the top ten hold around 16%. The sequenced sample was peripheral blood. The chain carries TRBV4-3 and TRBJ2-3, with 7 bases aligning to TRBD2. The clonotype was recovered from a man older than 75 with active COVID-19. The CDR3 DNA reads as TGCGCCAGCAGCCAAGATTTTACCGCCTTAGCGGGAGATACGCAGTATTTT. Translation gives CASSQDFTALAGDTQYF.